This T cell receptor beta chain is from a study of cytomegalovirus exposure and HLA in healthy donors. Whole-study context: Earlier work reported 117 million unique TCR beta sequences from approximately 180 million T cells. Researchers found that roughly 81% of 398 genotyped donors fell within the Caucasian-associated ancestry cluster. Notes on the study in general: There were some V segments, including TRBV6-2 and TRBV6-3, excluded as indistinguishable.

PCR used 60 Vbeta primers and 13 Jbeta primers. TCRdb's table, derived via immunoSEQ multiplex PCR, lists solely in-frame clones and lacks some. The sample carries 150,000 to 200,000 clones, 73% recorded once. Worth noting for this clone: The antigen remains unidentified.

The CDR3 is 14 residues long. Between the trimmed V and J ends, which lost 4 bases and 0 bases, there was a span of 6 bases. From germline, CDR1 is LNHNV and CDR2 YYDKDF (reference sequence). The sequencing sample was made of PBMCs. This TCR derives from a woman in her twenties or thirties in good health and CMV-seronegative. The rearrangement uses TRBV15 and TRBJ1-4; D remains unclear. Here the CDR3 DNA reads TGTGCCACCAGCACAGGCGCAACTAATGAAAAACTGTTTTTT. It specifies CATSTGATNEKLFF.